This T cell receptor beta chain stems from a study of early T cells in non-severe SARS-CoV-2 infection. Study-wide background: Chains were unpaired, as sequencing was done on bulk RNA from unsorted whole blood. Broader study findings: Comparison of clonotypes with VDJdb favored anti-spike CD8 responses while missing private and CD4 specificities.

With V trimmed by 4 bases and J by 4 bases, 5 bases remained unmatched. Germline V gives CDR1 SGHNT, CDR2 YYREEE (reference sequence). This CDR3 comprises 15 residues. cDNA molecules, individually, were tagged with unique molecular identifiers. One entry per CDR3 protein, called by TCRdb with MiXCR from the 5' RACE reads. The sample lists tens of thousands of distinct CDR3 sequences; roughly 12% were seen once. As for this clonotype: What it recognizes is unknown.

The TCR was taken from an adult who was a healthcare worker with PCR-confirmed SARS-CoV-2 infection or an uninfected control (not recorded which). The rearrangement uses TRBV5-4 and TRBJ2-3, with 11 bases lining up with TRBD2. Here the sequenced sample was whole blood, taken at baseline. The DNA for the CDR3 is TGTGCCAGCAGCCTACGGACTAGCGGGTCAGATACGCAGTATTTT. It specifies CASSLRTSGSDTQYF.